A selection of T cell receptor beta chains follows, all from one sample in a study of chemoradiotherapy in HPV16-positive cancers. Repertoires were generated with immunoSEQ multiplex PCR, while TCRdb's copy carries only in-frame clones and drops some. In the table there are about 22,000 clones, around two thirds of which are singletons. This material was acquired from a patient who underwent chemoradiotherapy. The receptors shown here come from a human donor with HPV-associated anogenital cancer. Both conserved end residues are part of each CDR3. The order of the fields is clone size, J gene, V gene, D gene, CDR3 DNA, CDR3 protein. D genes are given only for firm matches. The listing skips clone size in some rows; elsewhere it reads once, few, many or a size class.

clone size: few; J gene: TRBJ2-5; V gene: TRBV7-2; D gene: TRBD2; CDR3 DNA: TGTGCCAGCAGCCCGGGACTAGCGGAGACCCAGTACTTC; CDR3 protein: CASSPGLAETQYF
clone size: NA; J gene: TRBJ1-1; V gene: TRBV7-9; D gene: NA; CDR3 DNA: TGTGCCAGCAGCCCCCCGGCGGGACATTATGAAGCTTTCTTT; CDR3 protein: CASSPPAGHYEAFF
clone size: few; J gene: TRBJ2-7; V gene: TRBV2; D gene: TRBD1; CDR3 DNA: TGTGCCAGCAGCCCCGGGACAGTCAAGTTGGAGCAGTACTTC; CDR3 protein: CASSPGTVKLEQYF
clone size: once; J gene: TRBJ1-5; V gene: TRBV23-1; D gene: NA; CDR3 DNA: TGCGCCAGCAGTCAATCTCTGGCGCGGGGTTTTAATCAGCCCCAGCATTTT; CDR3 protein: CASSQSLARGFNQPQHF
clone size: NA; J gene: TRBJ2-2; V gene: TRBV18; D gene: NA; CDR3 DNA: TGTGCCAGCTCACAGCTAGGTCCAGCGAACACCGGGGAGCTGTTTTTT; CDR3 protein: CASSQLGPANTGELFF
clone size: few; J gene: TRBJ1-1; V gene: TRBV18; D gene: TRBD1; CDR3 DNA: TGTGCCAGCTCACAGGCAGGGGGATCGAACACTGAAGCTTTCTTT; CDR3 protein: CASSQAGGSNTEAFF
clone size: NA; J gene: TRBJ1-1; V gene: TRBV7-2; D gene: NA; CDR3 DNA: TGTGCCAGCAGCCCCTACATGAACACTGAAGCTTTCTTT; CDR3 protein: CASSPYMNTEAFF
clone size: NA; J gene: TRBJ1-2; V gene: TRBV19; D gene: TRBD1; CDR3 DNA: TGTGCCAGTAGTGCGGGACAGGGCTCAATGTATGGCTACACCTTC; CDR3 protein: CASSAGQGSMYGYTF
clone size: NA; J gene: TRBJ2-6; V gene: TRBV12-5; D gene: NA; CDR3 DNA: TGTGCTAGTGGCCCCGACAAATACTCTGGGGCCAACGTCCTGACTTTC; CDR3 protein: CASGPDKYSGANVLTF
clone size: NA; J gene: TRBJ2-1; V gene: TRBV2; D gene: NA; CDR3 DNA: TGTGCCAGCAGGTTCTCACTCGGGACTGTGCACAATGAGCAGTTCTTC; CDR3 protein: CASRFSLGTVHNEQFF
clone size: NA; J gene: TRBJ2-7; V gene: TRBV30; D gene: NA; CDR3 DNA: TGTGCCTGGAGTGTAGGAGGGACAGTTCAGTACGAGCAGTACTTC; CDR3 protein: CAWSVGGTVQYEQYF
clone size: NA; J gene: TRBJ1-5; V gene: TRBV27; D gene: TRBD1; CDR3 DNA: TGTGCCAGCAGGCCATTCTCACCAGGACAGGGCGAACTTAGCAATCAGCCCCAGCATTTT; CDR3 protein: CASRPFSPGQGELSNQPQHF
clone size: NA; J gene: TRBJ2-7; V gene: TRBV28; D gene: TRBD1; CDR3 DNA: TGTGCCAGCAGAAAAAGTACAGGGGGTGAGTACTTC; CDR3 protein: CASRKSTGGEYF
clone size: NA; J gene: TRBJ2-4; V gene: TRBV15; D gene: NA; CDR3 DNA: TGTGCCACCAGCAGAGATCGGGGGAAAAACATTCAGTACTTC; CDR3 protein: CATSRDRGKNIQYF
clone size: medium-sized; J gene: TRBJ1-5; V gene: TRBV15; D gene: NA; CDR3 DNA: TGTGCCACCAGCAGAGCTTCAGAGATTAATCAGCCCCAGCATTTT; CDR3 protein: CATSRASEINQPQHF
clone size: NA; J gene: TRBJ2-7; V gene: TRBV28; D gene: TRBD1; CDR3 DNA: TGTGCCAGCAGTTCCAGACAGGGGGGGGAGTACGAGCAGTACTTC; CDR3 protein: CASSSRQGGEYEQYF
clone size: few; J gene: TRBJ2-1; V gene: TRBV7-9; D gene: NA; CDR3 DNA: TGTGCCAGCAGCTTAGAAGGGTCTAGGAATGAGCAGTTCTTC; CDR3 protein: CASSLEGSRNEQFF
clone size: NA; J gene: TRBJ1-2; V gene: TRBV6-5; D gene: NA; CDR3 DNA: TGTGCCAGCAGGACGGGGGAGGTGGTTTATGAGGGCTACACCTTC; CDR3 protein: CASRTGEVVYEGYTF
clone size: few; J gene: TRBJ2-7; V gene: TRBV19; D gene: TRBD2; CDR3 DNA: TGTGCCAGTAGTACCTTTAGCGGGGGGGCCTCCGAGCAGTACTTC; CDR3 protein: CASSTFSGGASEQYF
clone size: NA; J gene: TRBJ2-3; V gene: TRBV25-1; D gene: NA; CDR3 DNA: TGTGCCAGCAGTGAACGGAAGCCGGATACGCAGTATTTT; CDR3 protein: CASSERKPDTQYF
clone size: NA; J gene: TRBJ2-5; V gene: TRBV10-1; D gene: TRBD1; CDR3 DNA: TGCGCCAGGCATGGACAGGGTGTGGGGGAGACCCAGTACTTC; CDR3 protein: CARHGQGVGETQYF
clone size: NA; J gene: TRBJ2-1; V gene: TRBV4-3; D gene: TRBD2; CDR3 DNA: TGCGCCAGCGCCCGGGAGGGGGCCTACAATGAGCAGTTCTTC; CDR3 protein: CASAREGAYNEQFF
clone size: NA; J gene: TRBJ1-1; V gene: TRBV5-1; D gene: TRBD1; CDR3 DNA: TGCGCCAGCAGCTTGGCCCGGGGGACAGGGCAAACTGAAGCTTTCTTT; CDR3 protein: CASSLARGTGQTEAFF
clone size: few; J gene: TRBJ1-2; V gene: TRBV5-4; D gene: TRBD1; CDR3 DNA: TGTGCCAGCAGCATCCGGGACAGGGGGCATGGCTACACCTTC; CDR3 protein: CASSIRDRGHGYTF
clone size: NA; J gene: TRBJ1-1; V gene: TRBV19; D gene: NA; CDR3 DNA: TGTGCCAGTACCGCTTGGGGGAAAGGGGGGAAATCTGAAGCTTTCTTT; CDR3 protein: CASTAWGKGGKSEAFF
clone size: NA; J gene: TRBJ1-4; V gene: TRBV30; D gene: NA; CDR3 DNA: TGTGCCTGGAGTGTACCTGAGACGGAGGGTGAAAAACTGTTTTTT; CDR3 protein: CAWSVPETEGEKLFF
clone size: NA; J gene: TRBJ2-5; V gene: TRBV11-2; D gene: NA; CDR3 DNA: TGTGCCAGCAGCTACGGACAGCAAGAGACCCAGTACTTC; CDR3 protein: CASSYGQQETQYF
clone size: NA; J gene: TRBJ1-1; V gene: TRBV10-3; D gene: TRBD1; CDR3 DNA: TGTGCCATCAGGGACGGGACAGGGGGCTCACGACCCACTGAAGCTTTCTTT; CDR3 protein: CAIRDGTGGSRPTEAFF
clone size: NA; J gene: TRBJ2-1; V gene: TRBV6-5; D gene: TRBD2; CDR3 DNA: TGTGCCAGCAGTTACACTAGCGGGAACTCGGGAGAGCAGTTCTTC; CDR3 protein: CASSYTSGNSGEQFF
clone size: NA; J gene: TRBJ2-7; V gene: TRBV29-1; D gene: NA; CDR3 DNA: TGCAGCGTTGAAGAATTCCGGGGGCAAGAGCAGTACTTC; CDR3 protein: CSVEEFRGQEQYF
clone size: NA; J gene: TRBJ2-7; V gene: TRBV30; D gene: NA; CDR3 DNA: TGTGCCTGGAGTCCCCAGGACAGTATTGCAGAGCAGTACTTC; CDR3 protein: CAWSPQDSIAEQYF
clone size: NA; J gene: TRBJ2-7; V gene: TRBV10-2; D gene: TRBD2; CDR3 DNA: TGCGCCAGCAGTGAACCGGGGGGGGTCGGGTACGAGCAGTACTTC; CDR3 protein: CASSEPGGVGYEQYF
clone size: few; J gene: TRBJ2-7; V gene: TRBV18; D gene: NA; CDR3 DNA: TGTGCCAGCTCACCCAAACAGTTATACGAGCAGTACTTC; CDR3 protein: CASSPKQLYEQYF
clone size: once; J gene: TRBJ2-7; V gene: TRBV27; D gene: TRBD1; CDR3 DNA: TGTGCCAGCGGACCTGACAGGGGGCTGATCTACGAGCAGTACTTC; CDR3 protein: CASGPDRGLIYEQYF
clone size: NA; J gene: TRBJ2-1; V gene: TRBV18; D gene: TRBD2; CDR3 DNA: TGTGCCAGCTCACCCGGGACTAGCGGGGAGGAAGAGCAGTTCTTC; CDR3 protein: CASSPGTSGEEEQFF
clone size: NA; J gene: TRBJ1-3; V gene: TRBV2; D gene: TRBD1; CDR3 DNA: TGTGCCAGCAGACGGGACAGGGTCTCTGGAAACACCATATATTTT; CDR3 protein: CASRRDRVSGNTIYF
clone size: NA; J gene: TRBJ2-5; V gene: TRBV6-1; D gene: NA; CDR3 DNA: TGTGCCAGCAGTGAACGGGGGGAGACCCAGTACTTC; CDR3 protein: CASSERGETQYF